This T cell receptor beta chain originates from a study of CD8 T cells in ankylosing spondylitis. Making the TCR beta libraries involved quantitative 5'-RACE with molecular barcodes. TCRdb re-derived calls from the 5' RACE reads in MiXCR, one entry per CDR3 protein. The repertoire holds more than 100,000 distinct CDR3 sequences, with roughly a sixth as singletons. This CDR3 comprises 13 residues. The ends were cut back, 1 base at V and 7 bases at J, with 8 bases in the middle. Germline V gene data show CDR1 as SGHDN and CDR2 as FVKESK. As to this clonotype: Its specificity is not known.

Study-level findings and limits: Reportedly, matched ankylosing spondylitis synovial fluid was significantly enriched for disease-linked clones. A subset of motif variants has previously been described in the synovial fluid and blood of reactive arthritis. CD8+ disease-linked clones were present at relatively low frequencies in blood. What appeared characteristic of ankylosing spondylitis blood was a TCR beta motif of under 10 highly homologous variants.

The rearrangement links TRBV14 to TRBJ2-1; D unresolved. The sample comprised blood, either unsorted or a sorted T cell fraction (not recorded which). The origin of this receptor is a male donor with ankylosing spondylitis. In DNA form, the CDR3 reads TGTGCCAGCAGCCAAGGGACGCAAAATGAGCAGTTCTTC. Residues: CASSQGTQNEQFF.